These 5 T cell receptor beta chains were sequenced from one sample in a study of beta chain features in type 1 diabetes. cDNA synthesis used the whole RNA isolate, giving expressed TCRB sequences. Produced via immunoSEQ multiplex PCR; TCRdb's table is partial and in-frame only. This repertoire shows over 700,000 clones, 15% to 20% found once; its top ten account for about 0.02%. The sequencing sample was made of naive CD4+ T cells from blood. These TCRs come from a woman under 30 in good health.

This clone was seen only a few times. The chain has TRBV7-2 and TRBJ2-5; D is tentatively TRBD1 or TRBD2 (5 bases each). The germline gives CDR1 SGHTA, CDR2 FQGNSA. Deletions cut 8 bases from V and 0 bases from J, with 22 bases between. The CDR3 covers 17 residues. The CDR3 nucleotides are TGTGCCAGCGGATTATCCCTACGGGGCACGTACCAAGAGACCCAGTACTTC. Its protein product is CASGLSLRGTYQETQYF. The entire variable domain, with the rest obtained from reference TRBV7-2 and TRBJ2-5, is as follows: GAGVSQSPSNKVTEKGKDVELRCDPISGHTALYWYRQSLGQGLEFLIYFQGNSAPDKSGLPSDRFSAERTGGSVSTLTIQRTQQEDSAVYLCASGLSLRGTYQETQYFGPGTRLLVL.

The genes are TRBV5-1 and TRBJ2-2, with D unresolved. The V gene's germline CDR1 is SGHRS and CDR2 YFSETQ. Trimming stripped 10 bases from V and 5 bases from J, with 15 bases between. This CDR3 comprises 13 residues. This chain's CDR3 is CACFFGPTGELFF. The DNA of the CDR3 is TGCGCCTGCTTCTTTGGGCCGACCGGGGAGCTGTTTTTT. Looking up the rest from reference TRBV5-1 and TRBJ2-2 gives the full variable domain: KAGVTQTPRYLIKTRGQQVTLSCSPISGHRSVSWYQQTPGQGLQFLFEYFSETQRNKGNFPGRFSGRQFSNSRSEMNVSTLELGDSALYLCACFFGPTGELFFGEGSRLTVL.

The rearrangement uses TRBV18 and TRBJ2-3; D is ambiguous. Trimming left V 5 bases short and J 2 bases short, with 8 bases between. The CDR3 is made up of 13 amino acids. CDR1 is KGHSH and CDR2 is LQKENI in the germline V gene. The CDR3 loop reads CASSTTYTDTQYF. CDR3 coding DNA: TGTGCCAGCTCAACGACCTACACAGATACGCAGTATTTT.

Comments on this clone: Other DNA sequences from this sample encode an identical CDR3 as well. The chain has TRBV18 and TRBJ2-1, with D possibly TRBD2 on 5 matching bases. This CDR3 comprises 12 residues. The V gene lost 0 bases and the J gene lost 10 bases, with 7 bases spanning the gap. CDR1 is KGHSH, CDR2 LQKENI, per germline. CDR3 sequence reads: CASSPPPGEQFF. CDR3 DNA: TGTGCCAGCTCACCACCGCCGGGGGAGCAGTTCTTC.

This chain connects TRBV19 to TRBJ1-2; perhaps TRBD1 as D (6 bases). V was pared by 5 bases and J by 2 bases, with 15 bases between. The CDR3 has 15 amino acids. Germline-derived CDR1 and CDR2 are LNHDA and SQIVND (reference sequence). The CDR3 DNA sequence: TGTGCCAGTAGTTCCGTCGTTGGGGGCAACTATGGCTACACCTTC. This gives the protein CASSSVVGGNYGYTF. The whole variable domain, filled in from reference TRBV19 and TRBJ1-2, reads DGGITQSPKYLFRKEGQNVTLSCEQNLNHDAMYWYRQDPGQGLRLIYYSQIVNDFQKGDIAEGYSVSREKKESFPLTVTSAQKNPTAFYLCASSSVVGGNYGYTFGSGTRLTVV.